What follows are 27 T cell receptor beta chains derived from one specimen sequenced in a study of beta chain features in type 1 diabetes. Reverse transcribing all isolated RNA meant expressed TCRB transcripts were sequenced. Produced via immunoSEQ multiplex PCR; TCRdb's table is partial and in-frame only. The sample lists around 340,000 clones; roughly 8% were seen once. The sample consisted of central memory CD4+ T cells from blood. The receptors were sampled from a woman aged 18-29 years in good health.

As to this clone: Other DNA sequences in the same sample also yield this CDR3. The J gene is TRBJ2-1, the V gene TRBV18; tentative D call: TRBD2 (6 bases). The CDR3 extends over 13 amino acids. Germline V CDR1 and CDR2: KGHSH, LQKENI. The germline V and J ends were trimmed by 6 bases and 3 bases, with 9 bases remaining between them. This chain's CDR3 is CASSPGLYNEQFF. CDR3 bases: TGTGCCAGCTCGCCGGGACTCTACAATGAGCAGTTCTTC.

The chain is built from TRBV27 and TRBJ2-5; D is uncertain. Germline V gives CDR1 MNHEY, CDR2 SMNVEV (reference sequence). This CDR3 has 15 residues. The germline V and J ends were trimmed by 5 bases and 4 bases, with 17 bases remaining between them. The CDR3 nucleotides read TGTGCCAGCAGTCGGTCGTGGAATTTTGCAGAGACCCAGTACTTC. Its protein product is CASSRSWNFAETQYF.

This clone was detected only a few times. The chain carries TRBV2 and TRBJ2-7; 9 bases are shared with TRBD2. This CDR3 has 14 amino acids. Germline assignment: CDR1 SNHLY and CDR2 FYNNEI. The ends lost 8 bases at V and 6 bases at J; junction bases unmatched: 11. This CDR3 is CASSTGTSSVEQYF. The CDR3 DNA reads TGTGCCAGCTCAACCGGGACTAGCTCGGTCGAGCAGTACTTC. Looking up the rest from reference TRBV2 and TRBJ2-7 gives the full variable domain: EPEVTQTPSHQVTQMGQEVILRCVPISNHLYFYWYRQILGQKVEFLVSFYNNEISEKSEIFDDQFSVERPDGSNFTLKIRSTKLEDSAMYFCASSTGTSSVEQYFGPGTRLTVT.

This clone was found a few times. The chain carries TRBV7-2 and TRBJ1-4; D is perhaps TRBD1 (6 bases). Germline V gene data show CDR1 as SGHTA and CDR2 as FQGNSA. The V and J ends lost 6 bases and 0 bases respectively, with 17 bases between them. CDR3 length: 17 residues. The CDR3 protein is CASRRRGGHATNEKLFF. The CDR3 DNA reads as TGTGCCAGCAGACGAAGAGGGGGACACGCAACTAATGAAAAACTGTTTTTT.

This clone has a handful of counts. This chain uses TRBV11-1 with TRBJ2-7; D remains unclear. Trimming cost V 5 bases and J 5 bases, with 16 bases left between them. In germline, CDR1 is SGHAT, CDR2 FQDESV (reference sequence). The CDR3 is 14 amino acids. The CDR3 protein is CASSRSALRDEQYF. In nucleotides, the CDR3 is TGTGCCAGCAGCCGAAGCGCACTCCGTGACGAGCAGTACTTC.

The chain links TRBV5-1 to TRBJ2-1, with D maybe TRBD1 (6 bases). Germline-derived CDR1 and CDR2 are SGHRS and YFSETQ. The V end lost 0 bases, the J end lost 4 bases, and 8 bases lay between the germline ends. The CDR3 extends over 14 amino acids. CDR3 nucleotide sequence: TGCGCCAGCAGCTTGGTACAGGGTTACAATGAGCAGTTCTTC. Its translation: CASSLVQGYNEQFF.

This clone has more than one count but fewer than ten. The CDR3 protein is CASSKSSGANVLTF. The CDR3 DNA reads as TGTGCCAGCAGTAAAAGTTCTGGGGCCAACGTCCTGACTTTC. V and J are TRBV6-5 and TRBJ2-6; D is uncertain. CDR1 and CDR2 (germline): MNHEY, SVGAGI. The CDR3 loop spans 14 amino acids. Trimming left V 5 bases short and J 1 base short, with 6 bases between.

This clone was counted a few times. The rearrangement joins TRBV7-2 to TRBJ2-3; 12 nucleotides line up with TRBD2. The CDR3 sequence is 17 residues long. Germline trimming cut 0 bases from V and 4 bases from J; bases unmatched to any gene: 5. Germline V gene lookup returns CDR1 SGHTA and CDR2 FQGNSA. In DNA, the CDR3 is TGTGCCAGCAGCTTAGCGCAACTAGCGGGAGGCGCAGATACGCAGTATTTT. Protein: CASSLAQLAGGADTQYF.

This clone has only a few counts. The junction shows a germline mismatch at one end, possibly a read error. The chain is built from TRBV7-2 and TRBJ2-1; perhaps D is TRBD1 or TRBD2 (5 bases each). This CDR3 has 15 residues. From germline, CDR1 is SGHTA and CDR2 FQGNSA. In DNA, the CDR3 is TGCGCCAGCAGCCAAGATCCCCTGTGGGGGTCTGAGCAGTTCTTC. Protein: CASSQDPLWGSEQFF.

This sequence joins TRBV7-2 and TRBJ2-7; 7 bases map to TRBD2. In germline, CDR1 is SGHTA, CDR2 FQGNSA. Losses at the gene ends were 5 bases for V and 6 bases for J; bases not matched to a gene: 10. The CDR3 runs to 14 residues. Here the CDR3 reads CASSPMSGGIEQYF. Here the CDR3 DNA reads TGTGCCAGCAGCCCGATGTCGGGAGGAATCGAGCAGTACTTC.

This clone was seen many times. The chain employs TRBV23-1 and TRBJ2-4, with TRBD1 identical over 9 bases. TRBV23-1 is noted as an ORF with a role that remains uncertain. With 7 bases clipped from V and 8 bases from J, the junction kept 6 bases outside the gene matches. This CDR3 has 13 residues. CDR3 sequence reads: CASNGQGSDIQYF. The DNA of the CDR3 is TGCGCCAGCAACGGACAGGGGTCGGACATTCAGTACTTC.

The rearrangement links TRBV9 to TRBJ2-1; TRBD2 is a possible D gene (6 bases). The length of the CDR3 is 14 residues. The ends were cut back, 0 bases at V and 7 bases at J, with 11 bases in the middle. The germline V gene has CDR1 SGDLS and CDR2 YYNGEE. In nucleotides, the CDR3 is TGTGCCAGCAGCGTAGCGGGAGTAGTAAATGAGCAGTTCTTC. Translation: CASSVAGVVNEQFF.

This sequence joins TRBV28 and TRBJ1-2, with TRBD1 as a possible D gene (5 bases). This CDR3 spans 12 amino acids. CDR1 and CDR2 from the germline V gene are MDHEN and SYDVKM. V was clipped by 3 bases and J by 4 bases, with 6 bases between them. The CDR3 coding sequence is TGTGCCAGCAGTTTGACAGTCTATGGCTACACCTTC. Translated, it gives CASSLTVYGYTF.

V gene TRBV29-1 combines with J gene TRBJ2-2; possible D gene TRBD1, 5 bases. The length of the CDR3 is 14 residues. Deletions cut 6 bases from V and 3 bases from J, with 14 bases between. Germline V gene sequence: CDR1 SQVTM, CDR2 ANQGSEA. The CDR3, as DNA: TGCAGCGTCCGATTTCAGGGCTACACCGGGGAGCTGTTTTTT. Encoded protein: CSVRFQGYTGELFF.

The table lists this clone with many counts. The chain joins TRBV7-2 to TRBJ2-1; D unresolved. CDR3 length: 12 residues. The V gene lost 5 bases and the J gene lost 9 bases, with 11 bases spanning the gap. CDR1 and CDR2 from the germline V gene are SGHTA and FQGNSA. The CDR3 region is CASSPQPSEQFF. The CDR3 coding sequence is TGTGCCAGCAGCCCACAACCCAGTGAGCAGTTCTTC.

This sequence joins TRBV7-2 and TRBJ2-3; D is undetermined. Trimming took 1 base from V and 2 from J, leaving 4 bases between them. CDR1 and CDR2 (germline): SGHTA, FQGNSA. This CDR3 has 13 residues. CDR3 loop: CASSLGATDTQYF. CDR3 sequence (DNA): TGTGCCAGCAGCTTAGGGGCCACAGATACGCAGTATTTT.

This clone was counted only a few times. Given a much more abundant clone one base away, this may be a read error. In the same sample, other DNA sequences code for this CDR3. The rearrangement links TRBV7-3 to TRBJ2-3; 8 nucleotides match TRBD2. The length of the CDR3 is 14 residues. The V gene's germline CDR1 is SGHTA and CDR2 FQGTGA. V lost 5 bases to trimming and J lost 1 base; unmatched junction nucleotides: 2. The CDR3 region has the DNA TGTGCCAGCAGCGGAGCGGGAGGCACAGATACGCAGTATTTT. Protein: CASSGAGGTDTQYF.

In its sample, this clone was seen many times. The chain has TRBV28 and TRBJ2-2, with D perhaps TRBD2 (6 bases). Per the germline V gene, CDR1 is MDHEN and CDR2 is SYDVKM. The CDR3 is made up of 14 amino acids. V was cut by 3 bases and J by 7 bases, with 12 bases left in between. DNA of the CDR3: TGTGCCAGCAGTTTGGACTATACCGACGGGGAGCTGTTTTTT. Encoded protein: CASSLDYTDGELFF.

This clone has more than one count but fewer than ten. This chain uses TRBV7-8 with TRBJ2-4; possibly TRBD1 for D (6 bases). Trimming removed 1 base at V and 4 bases at J, with 11 bases between. The length of the CDR3 is 15 residues. CDR1 is SGHVS, CDR2 FQNEAQ, per germline. The chain's CDR3 is CASSLEGTLKNIQYF. In nucleotides, the CDR3 is TGTGCCAGCAGCTTAGAAGGGACACTTAAAAACATTCAGTACTTC.

Within the sample, this clone is medium-sized. The rearrangement joins TRBV10-3 to TRBJ1-1, with D possibly matching TRBD1 (6 bases). CDR1 ENHRY and CDR2 SYGVKD come from the germline V gene. The CDR3 has 12 amino acids. V dropped 6 bases and J dropped 2 bases, with 7 bases sitting between them. The CDR3 region has the DNA TGTGCCATCAGCAGGGGAAACACTGAAGCTTTCTTT. Amino acid sequence: CAISRGNTEAFF.

Ten or more counts support this clone. The gene calls are TRBV7-2 and TRBJ2-7; 8 bases agree with TRBD2. The ends lost 5 bases at V and 3 bases at J; junction bases unmatched: 6. CDR3 length: 14 amino acids. CDR1 is SGHTA, CDR2 FQGNSA, per germline. CDR3 nucleotide sequence: TGTGCCAGCAGCCCCAGACTAGCGAGCTACGAGCAGTACTTC. Residues: CASSPRLASYEQYF.

This clone was observed at least ten times. The chain employs TRBV7-3 and TRBJ2-1; D is unclear. CDR1 SGHTA and CDR2 FQGTGA come from the germline V gene. V gave up 5 bases and J gave up 0 bases, with 11 bases separating them. CDR3 size: 15 residues. CDR3 sequence (DNA): TGTGCCAGCAGCATAGACTCCAGCTCCTACAATGAGCAGTTCTTC. It codes for CASSIDSSSYNEQFF. Combining the CDR3 with reference TRBV7-3 and TRBJ2-1 gives the whole variable domain GAGVSQTPSNKVTEKGKYVELRCDPISGHTALYWYRQSLGQGPEFLIYFQGTGAADDSGLPNDRFFAVRPEGSVSTLKIQRTERGDSAVYLCASSIDSSSYNEQFFGPGTRLTVL.

In its sample, this clone was seen many times. The chain is built from TRBV7-2 and TRBJ2-1, with TRBD2 identical over 11 bases. The junction had 17 bases not matched to a gene; V was cut back by 5 bases and J by 5 bases. The CDR3 covers 19 residues. In germline, CDR1 is SGHTA, CDR2 FQGNSA. The chain's CDR3 is CASSVNPTSGDFRDNEQFF. The CDR3 DNA reads as TGTGCCAGCAGCGTAAACCCGACTAGCGGGGATTTCAGGGACAATGAGCAGTTCTTC.

The gene calls are TRBV7-9 and TRBJ2-1; D is possibly TRBD1 or TRBD2 (5 bases each). The CDR3 covers 13 residues. Trimming removed 7 bases at V and 9 bases at J, with 16 bases between. The germline V gene encodes CDR1 SEHNR and CDR2 FQNEAQ (reference sequence). CDR3: CASTMSSGGEQFF. The CDR3 DNA reads TGTGCCAGCACCATGTCGAGTGGGGGTGAGCAGTTCTTC.

This clone was detected only a few times. CDR3 region: CASSGAGDPSNQPQHF. The DNA for the CDR3 is TGTGCCAGCAGTGGCGCAGGGGACCCTAGCAATCAGCCCCAGCATTTT. The chain employs TRBV25-1 and TRBJ1-5, with D possibly matching TRBD1 (6 bases). Per the germline V gene, CDR1 is MGHDK and CDR2 is SYGVNS. V was clipped by 4 bases and J by 0 bases, with 13 bases between them. This CDR3 comprises 16 residues.

Only a few counts were recorded for this clone. V and J are TRBV7-9 and TRBJ1-5; D is undetermined. Germline V gene data show CDR1 as SEHNR and CDR2 as FQNEAQ (reference sequence). Trimming took off 11 bases at V and 7 bases at J, with 27 bases between the two ends. This CDR3 spans 16 amino acids. The CDR3 sequence is CARYNYEQRRAQPQHF. CDR3 DNA: TGTGCCCGATATAATTATGAGCAGCGCCGGGCCCAGCCCCAGCATTTT.

This rearrangement joins TRBV6-5 to TRBJ1-5; 9 bases are a match to TRBD1. CDR1 is MNHEY, CDR2 SVGAGI, per germline. J was trimmed by 11 bases and V by 7 bases; bases with no gene match: 12. CDR3 length: 14 amino acids. The CDR3 DNA follows: TGTGCCAGCAAGACGGGGACAGGGAGTGGGACCCAGCATTTT. Residues: CASKTGTGSGTQHF.